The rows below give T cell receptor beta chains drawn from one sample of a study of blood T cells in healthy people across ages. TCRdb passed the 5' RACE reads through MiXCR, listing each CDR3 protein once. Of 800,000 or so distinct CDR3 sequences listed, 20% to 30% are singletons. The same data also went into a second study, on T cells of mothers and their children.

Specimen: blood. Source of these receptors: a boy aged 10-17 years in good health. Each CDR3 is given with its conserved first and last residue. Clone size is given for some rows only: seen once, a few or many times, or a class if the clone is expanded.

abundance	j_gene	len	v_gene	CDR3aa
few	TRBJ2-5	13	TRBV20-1	CSARLAGQETQYF
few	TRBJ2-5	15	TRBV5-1	CASSLGEVGEETQYF
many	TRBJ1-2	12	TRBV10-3	CAISEGLRGYTF
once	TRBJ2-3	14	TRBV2	CASKGYHLTDTQYF
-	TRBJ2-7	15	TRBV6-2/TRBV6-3	CASSFSLAGLEEQYF
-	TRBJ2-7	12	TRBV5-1	CASSLAPSEQYF
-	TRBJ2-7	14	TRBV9	CASSTEIGVNEQYF
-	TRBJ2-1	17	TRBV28	CASSLQLALSSYNEQFF
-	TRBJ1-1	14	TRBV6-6	CASSYTGVNTEAFF
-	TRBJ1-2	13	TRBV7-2	CATNKGQTYGYTF
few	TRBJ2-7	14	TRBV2	CASRGTGRGYEQYF
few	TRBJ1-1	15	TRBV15	CATSRDQQGRTEAFF
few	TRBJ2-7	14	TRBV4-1	CASSQTGSSYEQYF
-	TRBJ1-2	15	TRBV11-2	CASSLDAGIDYGYTF
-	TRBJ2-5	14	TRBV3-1	CASRHGTSQETQYF
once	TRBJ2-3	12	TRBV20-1	CSAGPSADTQYF
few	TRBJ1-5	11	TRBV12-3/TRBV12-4	CASSVDQPQHF
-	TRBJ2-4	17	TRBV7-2	CASSQQLERRAKNIQYF
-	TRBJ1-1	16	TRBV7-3	CASSPARDSMNTEAFF
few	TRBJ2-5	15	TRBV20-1	CSAASSAGGAETQYF
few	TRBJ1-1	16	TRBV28	CASSLSIRVMNTEAFF
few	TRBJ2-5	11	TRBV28	CASTSGGTQYF
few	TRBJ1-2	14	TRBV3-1	CASSQYSQTYGYTF
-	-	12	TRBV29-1	CSVEDTRYEQFF
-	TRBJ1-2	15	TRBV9	CASSVGPWGETSYTF
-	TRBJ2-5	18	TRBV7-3	CASSPILAGGSRQETQYF
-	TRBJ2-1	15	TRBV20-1	CSATSSGRHNNEQFF
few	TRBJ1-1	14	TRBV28	CASSLQGQIREAFF
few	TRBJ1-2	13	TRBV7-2	CASSPRQGYGYTF
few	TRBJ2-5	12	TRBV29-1	CSVRRAEETQYF
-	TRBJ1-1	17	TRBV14	CASSQDSPAGMNTEAFF
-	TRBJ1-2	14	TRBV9	CASSAQVLPYGYTF
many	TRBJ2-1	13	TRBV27	CASSIQGYNEQFF
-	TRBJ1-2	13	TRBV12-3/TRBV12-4	CASSSGQNPGYTF
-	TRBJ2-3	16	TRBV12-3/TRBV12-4	CASRIMAGPRTDTQYF
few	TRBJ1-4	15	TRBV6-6	CASSYSQGAGEKLFF
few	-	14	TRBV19	CASSIQGGPNEQFF
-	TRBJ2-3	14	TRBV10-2	CASSGDFYTDTQYF
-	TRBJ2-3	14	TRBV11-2	CASSLDVLTDTQYF
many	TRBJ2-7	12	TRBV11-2	CASSLAWDEQYF
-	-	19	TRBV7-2	CASSLALTSGGVPYNEQFF
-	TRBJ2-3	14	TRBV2	CAGSYRVLGDTQYF
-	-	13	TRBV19	CASSTLGRDEQYF